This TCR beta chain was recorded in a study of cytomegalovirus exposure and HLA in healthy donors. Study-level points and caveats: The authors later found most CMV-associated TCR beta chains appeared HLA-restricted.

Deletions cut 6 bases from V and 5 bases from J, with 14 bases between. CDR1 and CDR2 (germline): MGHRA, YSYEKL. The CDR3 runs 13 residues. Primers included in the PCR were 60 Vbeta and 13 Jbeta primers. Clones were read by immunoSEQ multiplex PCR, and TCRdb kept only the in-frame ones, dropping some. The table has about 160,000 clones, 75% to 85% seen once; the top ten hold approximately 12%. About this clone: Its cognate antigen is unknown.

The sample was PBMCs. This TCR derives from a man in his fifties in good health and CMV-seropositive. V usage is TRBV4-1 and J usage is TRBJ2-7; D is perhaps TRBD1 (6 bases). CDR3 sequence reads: CASRATGMHEQYF. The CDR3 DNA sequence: TGCGCCAGCAGAGCGACAGGAATGCACGAGCAGTACTTC.